This entry describes one TCR beta chain. In each case, RNA was isolated and then reverse transcribed into cDNA as the sequencing template. Clones were read by immunoSEQ multiplex PCR, and TCRdb kept only the in-frame ones, dropping some. Among approximately 150,000 clones listed, 67% were seen once. The data stem from a study of CD8+ T cells in alopecia areata. Study-wide background: After 6 to 18 months of tofacitinib, follow-up continued 6 months off drug.

V lost 5 bases to trimming and J lost 5 bases; unmatched junction nucleotides: 5. Germline V lookup: CDR1 SEHNR, CDR2 FQNEAQ (reference sequence). CDR3 length: 13 residues. Peripheral blood and lesional scalp punch biopsies came from alopecia areata patients. PBMCs served as the source from which CD4+ and CD8+ T cells were sorted. The sample consisted of CD8+ T cells sorted from blood, taken at week 0. This TCR was recovered from a human donor with alopecia areata. The gene calls are TRBV7-9 and TRBJ2-5; 7 bases map to TRBD2. Written as DNA, the CDR3 is TGTGCCAGCAGCCCGGCGGGAGCGGAGACCCAGTACTTC. The encoded protein is CASSPAGAETQYF.